The 8 T cell receptor beta chains below all came from one sample that was sequenced in a study of technical replicates of blood from a few donors. Data came from immunoSEQ multiplex PCR; TCRdb stores just in-frame clones and leaves some out. This table holds over 45,000 clones, roughly 92% found once. Material for sequencing was PBMCs. Source of these receptors: a human donor in good health. Some clones in this sample may be carry-over from other donors' samples.

This clone has only one observation. The J gene is TRBJ1-2, the V gene TRBV30; D gene unclear. V was shortened by 2 bases and J by 4 bases, with 11 bases between the two germline ends. Germline V gene lookup returns CDR1 GTSNPN and CDR2 SVGIG (reference sequence). The CDR3 is made up of 13 amino acids. CDR3 coding DNA: TGTGCCTGGAGTCGGAGGACGGGCTATGGCTACACCTTC. It is translated as CAWSRRTGYGYTF.

This chain links TRBV6-5 with TRBJ2-1; 9 bases map to TRBD2. The germline gives CDR1 MNHEY, CDR2 SVGAGI. V shed 0 bases and J 4 bases; nucleotides not matched to a gene: 4. This CDR3 is built from 16 residues. The DNA for the CDR3 is TGTGCCAGCAGTTACTCCGGGACTAGCAGGTACAATGAGCAGTTCTTC. It codes for CASSYSGTSRYNEQFF.

The rearrangement joins TRBV19 to TRBJ1-1; TRBD1 is a possible D gene (5 bases). This CDR3 is 14 amino acids long. Germline V gene lookup returns CDR1 LNHDA and CDR2 SQIVND (reference sequence). Trimming cost V 4 bases and J 0 bases, with 9 bases left between them. The CDR3 reads CASSTPGVNTEAFF. For the CDR3, the DNA is TGTGCCAGTAGTACGCCGGGGGTGAACACTGAAGCTTTCTTT.

V is TRBV6-6 and J is TRBJ2-7; TRBD2 agrees at 8 bases. Germline CDR1 MNHNY, CDR2 SVGAGI (reference sequence). The CDR3 has 13 amino acids. V lost 6 bases to trimming and J lost 0 bases; unmatched junction nucleotides: 1. The CDR3 here is CASRGLVSYEQYF. The CDR3 nucleotides read TGTGCCAGCAGGGGACTAGTCTCCTACGAGCAGTACTTC.

This clone was picked up one time. J is TRBJ2-3 and V is TRBV9; D gene unclear. The germline V and J ends were trimmed by 3 bases and 0 bases, with 11 bases remaining between them. The germline V gene has CDR1 SGDLS and CDR2 YYNGEE. This CDR3 is 15 amino acids long. CDR3 coding DNA: TGTGCCAGCAGCGCCTCGATAACTAGCACAGATACGCAGTATTTT. It encodes CASSASITSTDTQYF.

This clone came up once. The chain joins TRBV15 to TRBJ2-7, with D tentatively TRBD2 (5 bases). With 2 bases removed from V and 5 bases from J, the gap between germline ends came to 13 bases. Germline V gene data show CDR1 as LNHNV and CDR2 as YYDKDF (reference sequence). The CDR3 has 14 amino acids. The CDR3 region is CATSRSREIDEQYF. CDR3 DNA sequence: TGTGCCACCAGCAGATCACGGGAAATCGACGAGCAGTACTTC.

The chain joins TRBV4-1 to TRBJ2-3, with D maybe TRBD2 (6 bases). In germline, CDR1 is MGHRA, CDR2 YSYEKL. Trimming took off 3 bases at V and 1 base at J, with 11 bases between the two ends. The CDR3 contains 15 residues. Here the CDR3 reads CASSQEEGRTDTQYF. The DNA of the CDR3 is TGCGCCAGCAGCCAGGAGGAGGGGCGCACAGATACGCAGTATTTT.

This clone turned up a few times. The chain recombines TRBV6-1 with TRBJ2-7; a weak D match, TRBD2 (5 bases). Per the germline V gene, CDR1 is MNHNS and CDR2 is SASEGT. The CDR3 is 13 amino acids. V shed 4 bases and J shed 4 bases, with 11 bases lying between them. CDR3 region: CASSGARRYEQYF. The CDR3 bases are TGTGCCAGCAGTGGAGCGAGGAGGTACGAGCAGTACTTC.